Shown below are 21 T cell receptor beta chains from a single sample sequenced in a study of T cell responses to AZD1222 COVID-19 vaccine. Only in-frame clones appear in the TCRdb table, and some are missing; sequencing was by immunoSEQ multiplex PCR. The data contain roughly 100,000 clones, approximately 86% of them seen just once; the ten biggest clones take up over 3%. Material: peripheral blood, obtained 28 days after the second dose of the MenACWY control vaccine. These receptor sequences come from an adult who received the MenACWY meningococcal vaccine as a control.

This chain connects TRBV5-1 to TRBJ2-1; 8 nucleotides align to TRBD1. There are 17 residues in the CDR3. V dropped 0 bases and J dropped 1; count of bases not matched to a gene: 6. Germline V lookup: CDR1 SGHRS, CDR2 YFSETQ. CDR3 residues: CASSLARQGRSYNEQFF. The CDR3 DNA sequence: TGCGCCAGCAGCTTGGCCAGACAGGGGAGGTCCTACAATGAGCAGTTCTTC.

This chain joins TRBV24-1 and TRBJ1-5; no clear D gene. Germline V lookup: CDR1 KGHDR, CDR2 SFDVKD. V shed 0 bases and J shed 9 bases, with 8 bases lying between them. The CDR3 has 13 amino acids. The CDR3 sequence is CATSDLEGRPQHF. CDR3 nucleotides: TGTGCCACCAGTGATTTGGAGGGTAGGCCCCAGCATTTT.

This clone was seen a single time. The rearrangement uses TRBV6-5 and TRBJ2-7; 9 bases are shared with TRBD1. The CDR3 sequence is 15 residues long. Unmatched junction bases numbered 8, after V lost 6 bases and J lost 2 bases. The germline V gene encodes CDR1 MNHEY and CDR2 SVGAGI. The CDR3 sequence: CASRLSGQGTYEQYF. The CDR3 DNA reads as TGTGCCAGCAGGCTGTCAGGACAGGGGACCTACGAGCAGTACTTC.

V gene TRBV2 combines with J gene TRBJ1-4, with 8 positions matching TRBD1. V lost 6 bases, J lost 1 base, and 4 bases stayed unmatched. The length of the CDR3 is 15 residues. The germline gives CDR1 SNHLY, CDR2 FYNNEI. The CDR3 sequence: CASSHRGLTNEKLFF. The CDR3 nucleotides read TGTGCCAGCAGCCACAGGGGGTTAACTAATGAAAAACTGTTTTTT. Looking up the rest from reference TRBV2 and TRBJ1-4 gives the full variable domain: EPEVTQTPSHQVTQMGQEVILRCVPISNHLYFYWYRQILGQKVEFLVSFYNNEISEKSEIFDDQFSVERPDGSNFTLKIRSTKLEDSAMYFCASSHRGLTNEKLFFGSGTQLSVL.

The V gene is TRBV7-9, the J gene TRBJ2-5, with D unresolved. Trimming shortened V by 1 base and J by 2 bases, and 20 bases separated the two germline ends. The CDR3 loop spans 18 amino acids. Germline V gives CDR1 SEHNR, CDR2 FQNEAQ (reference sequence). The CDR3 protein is CASSLVSGRTFPQETQYF. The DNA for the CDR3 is TGTGCCAGCAGCTTAGTGTCAGGTAGAACCTTTCCTCAAGAGACCCAGTACTTC.

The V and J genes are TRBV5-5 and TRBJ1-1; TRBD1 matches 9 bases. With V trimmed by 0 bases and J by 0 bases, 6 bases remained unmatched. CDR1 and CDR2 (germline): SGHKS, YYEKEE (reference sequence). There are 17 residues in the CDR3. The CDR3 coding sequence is TGTGCCAGCAGCTTGGTGACAGGGGGTCTCATGAACACTGAAGCTTTCTTT. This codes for CASSLVTGGLMNTEAFF.

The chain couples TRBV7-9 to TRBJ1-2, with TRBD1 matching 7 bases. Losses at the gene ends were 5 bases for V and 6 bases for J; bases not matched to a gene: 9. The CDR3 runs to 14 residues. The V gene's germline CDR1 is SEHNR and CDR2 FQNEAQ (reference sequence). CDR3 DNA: TGTGCCAGCAGCCCCGACAGGGATCTCGATGGCTACACCTTC. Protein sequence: CASSPDRDLDGYTF.

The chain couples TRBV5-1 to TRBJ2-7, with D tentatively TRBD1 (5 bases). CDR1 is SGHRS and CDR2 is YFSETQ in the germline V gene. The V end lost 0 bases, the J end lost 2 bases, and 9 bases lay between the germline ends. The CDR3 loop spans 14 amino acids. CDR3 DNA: TGCGCCAGCAGCTTGGAGGCAGGGACCTACGAGCAGTACTTC. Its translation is CASSLEAGTYEQYF.

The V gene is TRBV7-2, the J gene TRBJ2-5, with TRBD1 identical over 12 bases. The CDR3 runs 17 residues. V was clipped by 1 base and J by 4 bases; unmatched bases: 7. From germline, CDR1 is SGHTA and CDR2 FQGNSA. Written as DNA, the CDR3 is TGTGCCAGCAGCTTAGGCTTCTGGGACAGGGGGCCAGAGACCCAGTACTTC. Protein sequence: CASSLGFWDRGPETQYF.

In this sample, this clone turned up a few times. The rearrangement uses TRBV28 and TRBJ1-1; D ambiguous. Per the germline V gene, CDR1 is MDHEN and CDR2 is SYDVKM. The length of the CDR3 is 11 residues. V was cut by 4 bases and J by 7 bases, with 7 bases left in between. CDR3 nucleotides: TGTGCCAGCAGTTCCTGGTTTGAAGCTTTCTTT. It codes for CASSSWFEAFF.

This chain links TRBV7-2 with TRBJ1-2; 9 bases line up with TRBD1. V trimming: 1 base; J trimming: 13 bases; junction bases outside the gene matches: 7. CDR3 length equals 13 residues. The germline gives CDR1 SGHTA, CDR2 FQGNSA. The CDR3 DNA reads TGTGCCAGCAGCTTAGAGGGACAGGGTATCCTCACCTTC. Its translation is CASSLEGQGILTF.

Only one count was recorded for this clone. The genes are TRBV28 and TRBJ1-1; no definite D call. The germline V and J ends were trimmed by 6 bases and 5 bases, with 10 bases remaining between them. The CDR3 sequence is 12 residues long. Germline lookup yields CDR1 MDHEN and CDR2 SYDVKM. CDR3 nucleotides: TGTGCCAGCAGCGAACAGCTTACTGAAGCTTTCTTT. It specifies CASSEQLTEAFF.

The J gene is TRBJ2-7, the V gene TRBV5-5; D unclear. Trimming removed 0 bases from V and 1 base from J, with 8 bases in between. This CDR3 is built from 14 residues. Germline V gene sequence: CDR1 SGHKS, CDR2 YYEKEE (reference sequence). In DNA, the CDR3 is TGTGCCAGCAGCTTGGAGGCACTATCCTACGAGCAGTACTTC. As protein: CASSLEALSYEQYF.

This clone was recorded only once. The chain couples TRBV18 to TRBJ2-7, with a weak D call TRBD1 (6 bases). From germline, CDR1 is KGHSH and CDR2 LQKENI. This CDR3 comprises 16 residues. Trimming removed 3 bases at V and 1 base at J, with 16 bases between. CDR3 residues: CASSPQTLTGSYEQYF. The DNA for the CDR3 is TGTGCCAGCTCACCCCAAACTTTGACAGGTTCCTACGAGCAGTACTTC.

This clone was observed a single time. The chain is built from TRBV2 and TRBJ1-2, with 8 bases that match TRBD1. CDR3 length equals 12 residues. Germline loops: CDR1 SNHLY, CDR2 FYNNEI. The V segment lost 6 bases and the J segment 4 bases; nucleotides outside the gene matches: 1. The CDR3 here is CASRTGAYGYTF. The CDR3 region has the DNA TGTGCCAGCAGGACAGGGGCCTATGGCTACACCTTC.

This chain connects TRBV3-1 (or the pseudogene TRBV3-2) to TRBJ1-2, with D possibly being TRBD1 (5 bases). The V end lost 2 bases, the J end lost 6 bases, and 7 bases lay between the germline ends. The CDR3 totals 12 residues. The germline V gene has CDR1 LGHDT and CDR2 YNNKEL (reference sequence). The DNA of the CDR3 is TGTGCCAGCAGCCAAATAGGGGATGGCTACACCTTC. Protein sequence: CASSQIGDGYTF.

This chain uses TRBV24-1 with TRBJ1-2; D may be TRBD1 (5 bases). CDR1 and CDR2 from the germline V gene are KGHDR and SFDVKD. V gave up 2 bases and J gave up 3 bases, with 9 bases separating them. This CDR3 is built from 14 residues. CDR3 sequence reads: CATSDWGRDYGYTF. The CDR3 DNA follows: TGTGCCACCAGTGATTGGGGCAGGGACTATGGCTACACCTTC.

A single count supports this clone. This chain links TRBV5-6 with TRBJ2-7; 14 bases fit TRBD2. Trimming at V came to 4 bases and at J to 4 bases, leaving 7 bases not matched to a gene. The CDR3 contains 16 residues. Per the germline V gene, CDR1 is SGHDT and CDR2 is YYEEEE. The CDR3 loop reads CASSLRTSGGQYEQYF. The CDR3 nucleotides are TGTGCCAGCAGCCTAAGGACTAGCGGGGGGCAATACGAGCAGTACTTC.

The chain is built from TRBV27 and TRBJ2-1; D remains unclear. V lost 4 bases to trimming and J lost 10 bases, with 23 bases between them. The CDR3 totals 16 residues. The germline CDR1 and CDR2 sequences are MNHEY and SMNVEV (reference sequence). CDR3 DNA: TGTGCCAGCAGTTCACCGTCGCCCAAGATAGCATACGAGCAGTTCTTC. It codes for CASSSPSPKIAYEQFF.

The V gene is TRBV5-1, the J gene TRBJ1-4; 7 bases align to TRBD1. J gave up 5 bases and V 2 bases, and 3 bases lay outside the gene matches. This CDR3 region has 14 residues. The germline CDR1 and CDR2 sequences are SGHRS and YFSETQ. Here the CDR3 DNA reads TGCGCCAGCAGCTTTGGGACAGAGAATGAAAAACTGTTTTTT. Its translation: CASSFGTENEKLFF. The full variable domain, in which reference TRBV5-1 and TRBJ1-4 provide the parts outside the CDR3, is KAGVTQTPRYLIKTRGQQVTLSCSPISGHRSVSWYQQTPGQGLQFLFEYFSETQRNKGNFPGRFSGRQFSNSRSEMNVSTLELGDSALYLCASSFGTENEKLFFGSGTQLSVL.

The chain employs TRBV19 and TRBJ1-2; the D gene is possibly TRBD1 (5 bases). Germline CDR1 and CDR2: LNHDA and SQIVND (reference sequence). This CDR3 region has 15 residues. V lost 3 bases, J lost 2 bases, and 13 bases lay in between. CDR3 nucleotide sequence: TGTGCCAGTAGTATCTCCGGGACGGGCAACTATGGCTACACCTTC. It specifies CASSISGTGNYGYTF.